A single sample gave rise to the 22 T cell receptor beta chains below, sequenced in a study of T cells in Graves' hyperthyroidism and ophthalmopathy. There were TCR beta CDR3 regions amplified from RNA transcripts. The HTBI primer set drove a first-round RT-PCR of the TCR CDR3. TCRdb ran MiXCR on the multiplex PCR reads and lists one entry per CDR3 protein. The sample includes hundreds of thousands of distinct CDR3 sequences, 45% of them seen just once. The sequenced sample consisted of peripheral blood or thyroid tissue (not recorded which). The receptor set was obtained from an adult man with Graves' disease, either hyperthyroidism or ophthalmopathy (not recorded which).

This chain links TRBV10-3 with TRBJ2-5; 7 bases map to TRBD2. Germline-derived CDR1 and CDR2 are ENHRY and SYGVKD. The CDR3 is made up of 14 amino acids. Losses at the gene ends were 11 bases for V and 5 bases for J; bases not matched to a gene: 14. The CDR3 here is CASKGEAGLETQYF. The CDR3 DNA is TGTGCCTCCAAGGGAGAAGCGGGGCTGGAGACCCAGTACTTC.

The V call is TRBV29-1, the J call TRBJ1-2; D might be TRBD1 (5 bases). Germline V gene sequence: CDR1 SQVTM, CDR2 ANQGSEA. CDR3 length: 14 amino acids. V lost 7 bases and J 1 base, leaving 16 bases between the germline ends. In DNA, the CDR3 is TGCAGCGGCGGGGGGTTGGGGCTTAACTATGGCTACACCTTC. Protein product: CSGGGLGLNYGYTF.

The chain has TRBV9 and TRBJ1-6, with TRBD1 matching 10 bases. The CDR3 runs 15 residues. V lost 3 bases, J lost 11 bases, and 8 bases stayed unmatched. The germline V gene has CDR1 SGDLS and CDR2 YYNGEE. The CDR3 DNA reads TGTGCCAGCAGCGAACACCGGACAGGGGGTCCACCCCTCCACTTT. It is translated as CASSEHRTGGPPLHF.

The CDR3 region has the DNA TGTGCCAGCAGCTTCGGACAGGGGGTTGCTTCTAATGAAAAACTGTTTTTT. Translation: CASSFGQGVASNEKLFF. The chain combines TRBV11-2 with TRBJ1-4, with 10 bases that match TRBD1. Germline values: CDR1 SGHAT, CDR2 FQNNGV. V was clipped by 3 bases and J by 3 bases; unmatched bases: 7. The CDR3 runs to 17 residues. Based on the CDR3 plus reference TRBV11-2 and TRBJ1-4, the full variable domain is EAGVAQSPRYKIIEKRQSVAFWCNPISGHATLYWYQQILGQGPKLLIQFQNNGVVDDSQLPKDRFSAERLKGVDSTLKIQPAKLEDSAVYLCASSFGQGVASNEKLFFGSGTQLSVL.

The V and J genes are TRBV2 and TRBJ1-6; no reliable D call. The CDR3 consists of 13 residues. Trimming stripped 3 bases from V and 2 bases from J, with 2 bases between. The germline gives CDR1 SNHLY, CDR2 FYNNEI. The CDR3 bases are TGTGCCAGCAGTGACACCTATAATTCACCCCTCCACTTT. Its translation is CASSDTYNSPLHF.

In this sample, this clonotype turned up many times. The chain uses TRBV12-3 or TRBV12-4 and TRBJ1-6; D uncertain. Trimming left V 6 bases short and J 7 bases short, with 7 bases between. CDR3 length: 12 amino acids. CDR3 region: CASSQQNSPLHF. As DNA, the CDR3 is TGTGCCAGCAGCCAACAGAATTCACCCCTCCACTTT.

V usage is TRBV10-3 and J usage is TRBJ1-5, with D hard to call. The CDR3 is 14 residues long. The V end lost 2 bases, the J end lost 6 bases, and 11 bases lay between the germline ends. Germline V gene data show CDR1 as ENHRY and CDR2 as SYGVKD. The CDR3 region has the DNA TGTGCCATCAGTGAGGGTGTCAAGATTCAGCCCCAGCATTTT. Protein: CAISEGVKIQPQHF.

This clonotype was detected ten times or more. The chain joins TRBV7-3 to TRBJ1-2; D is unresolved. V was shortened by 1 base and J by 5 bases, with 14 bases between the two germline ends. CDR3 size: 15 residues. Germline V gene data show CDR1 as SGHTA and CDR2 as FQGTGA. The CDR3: CASSLMGGGLYGYTF. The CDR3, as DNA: TGTGCCAGCAGCTTAATGGGTGGCGGATTATATGGCTACACCTTC.

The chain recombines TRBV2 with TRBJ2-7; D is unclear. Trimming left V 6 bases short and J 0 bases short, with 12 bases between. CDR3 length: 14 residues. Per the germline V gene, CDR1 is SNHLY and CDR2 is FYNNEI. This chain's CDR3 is CASSASPTSYEQYF. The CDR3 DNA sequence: TGTGCCAGCAGCGCCTCACCCACCTCCTACGAGCAGTACTTC.

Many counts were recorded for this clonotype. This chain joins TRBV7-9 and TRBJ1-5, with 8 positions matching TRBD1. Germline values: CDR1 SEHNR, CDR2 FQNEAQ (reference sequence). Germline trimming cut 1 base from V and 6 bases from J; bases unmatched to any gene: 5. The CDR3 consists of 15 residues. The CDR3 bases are TGTGCCAGCAGCTTAGGCGGGACAGGAACTCAGCCCCAGCATTTT. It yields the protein CASSLGGTGTQPQHF.

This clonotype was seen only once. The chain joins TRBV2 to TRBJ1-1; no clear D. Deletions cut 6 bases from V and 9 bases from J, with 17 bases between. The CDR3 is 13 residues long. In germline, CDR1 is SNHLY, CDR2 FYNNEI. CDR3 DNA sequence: TGTGCCAGCAGCCAAGCTCCCTCGGGTAAAGCTTTCTTT. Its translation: CASSQAPSGKAFF.

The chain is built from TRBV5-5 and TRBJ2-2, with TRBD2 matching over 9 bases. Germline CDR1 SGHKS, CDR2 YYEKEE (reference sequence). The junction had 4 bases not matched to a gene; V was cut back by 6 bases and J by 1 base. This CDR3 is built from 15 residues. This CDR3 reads CASKTSGRNTGELFF. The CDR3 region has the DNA TGTGCCAGCAAAACTAGCGGGCGGAACACCGGGGAGCTGTTTTTT.

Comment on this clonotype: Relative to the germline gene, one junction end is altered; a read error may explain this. CDR3 sequence: CASSGGTSKSYEQYF. The CDR3 region has the DNA TGTGCCAGCAGTGGTGGGACTTCTAAATCCTACGAGCAGTACTTC. V is TRBV10-3 and J is TRBJ2-7; perhaps TRBD2 as D (6 bases). The V gene's germline CDR1 is ENHRY and CDR2 SYGVKD. The CDR3 is 15 residues long.

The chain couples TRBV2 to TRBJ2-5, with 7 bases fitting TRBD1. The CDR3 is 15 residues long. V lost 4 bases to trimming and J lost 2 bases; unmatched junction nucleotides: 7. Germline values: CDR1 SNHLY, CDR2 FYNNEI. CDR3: CASSASGQSQETQYF. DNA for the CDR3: TGTGCCAGCAGTGCGTCGGGACAGTCACAAGAGACCCAGTACTTC.

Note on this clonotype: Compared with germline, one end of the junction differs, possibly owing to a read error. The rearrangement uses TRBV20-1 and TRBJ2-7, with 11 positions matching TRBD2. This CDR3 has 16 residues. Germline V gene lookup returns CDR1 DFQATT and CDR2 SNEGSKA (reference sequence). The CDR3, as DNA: TGCAGTGCTAGAGTTCAGCTAGCGGGGGGTTCTCGCGAGCTGTACTTC. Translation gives CSARVQLAGGSRELYF.

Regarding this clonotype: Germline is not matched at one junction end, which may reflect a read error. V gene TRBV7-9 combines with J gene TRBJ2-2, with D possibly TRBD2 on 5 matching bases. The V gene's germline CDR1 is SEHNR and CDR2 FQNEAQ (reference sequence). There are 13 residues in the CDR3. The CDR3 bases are TGTGCCAGCAGCTTAGCGGGAGCCGGGCGAGCTGTTTTT. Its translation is CASSLAGAGRAVF.

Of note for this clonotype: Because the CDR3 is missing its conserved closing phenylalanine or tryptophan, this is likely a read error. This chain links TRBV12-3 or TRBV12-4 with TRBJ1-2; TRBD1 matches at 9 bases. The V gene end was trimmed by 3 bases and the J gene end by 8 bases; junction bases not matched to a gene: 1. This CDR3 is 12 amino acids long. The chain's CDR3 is CASSLGTGGYTC. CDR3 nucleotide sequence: TGTGCCAGCAGTTTGGGGACAGGGGGCTACACCTGC.

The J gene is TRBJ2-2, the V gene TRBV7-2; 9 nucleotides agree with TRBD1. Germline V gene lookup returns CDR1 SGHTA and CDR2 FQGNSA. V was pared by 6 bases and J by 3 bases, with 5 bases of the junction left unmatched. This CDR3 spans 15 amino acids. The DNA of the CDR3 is TGTGCCAGCAGAGCTCGGACAGGGGACACCGGGGAGCTGTTTTTT. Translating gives CASRARTGDTGELFF.

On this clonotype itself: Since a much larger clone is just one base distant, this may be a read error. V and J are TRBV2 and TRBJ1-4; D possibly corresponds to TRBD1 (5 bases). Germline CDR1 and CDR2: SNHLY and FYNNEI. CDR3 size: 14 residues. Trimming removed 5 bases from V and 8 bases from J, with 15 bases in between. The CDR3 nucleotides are TGTGCCAGCAGTCCATCATGGGGGACCGAAAAACTGTTTTTT. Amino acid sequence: CASSPSWGTEKLFF.

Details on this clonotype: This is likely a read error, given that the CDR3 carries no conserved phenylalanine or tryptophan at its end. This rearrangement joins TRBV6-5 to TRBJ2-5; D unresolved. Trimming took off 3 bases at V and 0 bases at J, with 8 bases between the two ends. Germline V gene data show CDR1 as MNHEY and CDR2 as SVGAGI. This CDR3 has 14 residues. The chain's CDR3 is CASSYQADQETQYL. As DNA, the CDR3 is TGTGCCAGCAGTTATCAAGCAGACCAAGAGACCCAGTACCTC.

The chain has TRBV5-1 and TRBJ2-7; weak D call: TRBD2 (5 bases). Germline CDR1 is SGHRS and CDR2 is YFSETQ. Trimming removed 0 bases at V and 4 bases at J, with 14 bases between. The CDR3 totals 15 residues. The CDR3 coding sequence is TGCGCCAGCAGCTTGGTTGAGGGTCATCGTTACGAGCAGTACTTC. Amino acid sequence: CASSLVEGHRYEQYF.

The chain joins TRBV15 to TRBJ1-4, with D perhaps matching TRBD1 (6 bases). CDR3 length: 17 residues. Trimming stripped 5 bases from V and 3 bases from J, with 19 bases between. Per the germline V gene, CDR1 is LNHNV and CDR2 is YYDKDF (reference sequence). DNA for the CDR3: TGTGCCACCAGCCGGGACAAAGCAAGGAGCCCTAATGAAAAACTGTTTTTT. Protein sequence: CATSRDKARSPNEKLFF.